Here is one TCR beta chain with its context. Germline CDR1 and CDR2: SEHNR and FQNEAQ (reference sequence). V lost 5 bases, J lost 4 bases, and 12 bases lay in between. CDR3 length: 15 residues. In the original processing: Amplified reference gene primers provided the basis for estimating nucleated cell counts. Clones were read by immunoSEQ multiplex PCR, and TCRdb kept only the in-frame ones, dropping some. That table supplies the V and J calls and clone size; D and trimming were determined from the DNA. The sample carries 330,000 or so clones, over 85% recorded once. This record comes from a study of blood T cell repertoires in COVID-19.

The chain is built from TRBV7-9 and TRBJ2-6; D is possibly TRBD1 (6 bases). The sequence came from a woman aged 55-70 years with COVID-19, enrolled during active disease. The sequencing input was peripheral blood. The CDR3 here is CASSQAGAGANVLTF. The DNA for the CDR3 is TGTGCCAGCAGCCAGGCAGGGGCCGGGGCCAACGTCCTGACTTTC.